The clone carrying this TCR beta chain has only a few counts. The data were obtained in a study of human T cells and chemical hapten exposure. The trim removed 3 bases at V and 0 bases at J, leaving 4 bases unmatched. Germline assignment: CDR1 LGHNA and CDR2 YSLEER. This CDR3 region has 15 residues. Study processing details: Sample TCR counts, which ranged from about 23,224 to 700,000, had a median of around 96,000. MiXCR, run by TCRdb on the RACE reads, gives a single entry per CDR3 protein. Here the V and J calls rest on TCRdb's processing, not on the authors' analysis. The table shows a few hundred thousand distinct CDR3 sequences, with over 6% occurring only once. Noted time point: patch test 2, 6 weeks after DPC sensitization. Stated treatment: therapeutic diphenylcyclopropenone sensitization with weekly scalp DPC.

The clonotype comes from a woman aged 18 to 35 with alopecia areata. Some clones in this sample may be carry-over from other donors' samples. The V and J genes are TRBV4-3 and TRBJ1-1; 7 nucleotides line up with TRBD1. Sequenced here: whole blood, sampled in connection with sensitization to the hapten diphenylcyclopropenone (DPC). CDR3 sequence (DNA): TGCGCCAGCAGCCAGTCGGGACAGTTGAACACTGAAGCTTTCTTT. This translates into CASSQSGQLNTEAFF.